A single sample gave rise to the 2 T cell receptor beta chains below, sequenced in a study of blood T cells in healthy people across ages. With a J-beta primer mix and a sample-barcoded 5' primer, a second PCR ran about 7 to 12 cycles. TCRdb passed the 5' RACE reads through MiXCR, listing each CDR3 protein once. The sample has 1.2 million to 1.5 million distinct CDR3 sequences; 59% are singletons. The sample was blood. The receptors stem from a man aged 18 to 29 in good health.

This clonotype was recorded once. The chain couples TRBV2 to TRBJ1-1; TRBD1 matches at 7 bases. With V trimmed by 6 bases and J by 10 bases, 8 bases remained unmatched. CDR1 is SNHLY, CDR2 FYNNEI, per germline. The CDR3 runs 12 residues. The CDR3 DNA sequence: TGTGCCAGCAGCTACAGGGGTTCGGGAGCTTTCTTT. Its translation: CASSYRGSGAFF.

The table lists this clonotype with many counts. V usage is TRBV4-1 and J usage is TRBJ2-5; TRBD1 matches 10 bases. V shed 4 bases and J 5 bases; nucleotides not matched to a gene: 1. This CDR3 region has 13 residues. CDR1 is MGHRA and CDR2 is YSYEKL in the germline V gene. The CDR3 region is CASSRDRGETQYF. Here the CDR3 DNA reads TGCGCCAGCAGCCGGGACAGGGGCGAGACCCAGTACTTC.